Sequencing of this T cell receptor beta chain was carried out in a study of T cell responses to AZD1222 COVID-19 vaccine. The germline gives CDR1 SGHRS, CDR2 YFSETQ. With 0 bases removed from V and 4 bases from J, the gap between germline ends came to 14 bases. The CDR3 has 15 amino acids. Repertoires were generated with immunoSEQ multiplex PCR, while TCRdb's copy carries only in-frame clones and drops some. The repertoire holds under 20,000 clones, roughly 76% seen once, with roughly 21% in the top ten. This rearrangement joins TRBV5-1 to TRBJ2-7, with a possible D match to TRBD2 (5 bases). This sequence was found in an adult who received the AZD1222 COVID-19 vaccine. Here the sequenced sample was peripheral blood, taken 28 days after the second AZD1222 dose. In DNA, the CDR3 is TGCGCCAGCAGCTTGGAGCCGGGATCTGCGTACGAGCAGTACTTC. The encoded protein is CASSLEPGSAYEQYF.